This T cell receptor (beta chain) was identified in a study of blood T cell repertoires in COVID-19. The overall study: Donors in the United States, Italy and Spain gave samples during acute or convalescent COVID-19.

Original handling: Amplification with reference gene primers provided the estimates of nucleated cell counts. Sequenced by immunoSEQ multiplex PCR; TCRdb stores in-frame clones only, minus some. That table furnishes V, J and clone size, whereas the DNA furnished D and trimming. The profile shows roughly 140,000 clones, under 90% of them singletons. Germline loops: CDR1 SGDLS, CDR2 YYNGEE. The germline V and J ends were trimmed by 3 bases and 1 base, with 10 bases remaining between them. This CDR3 is built from 14 residues. This clonotype was sampled from a man aged 50-60 years in a cohort exposed to, infected with or recovered from COVID-19 (not recorded which). Sequenced sample: PBMCs or T cells enriched from blood (not recorded which). This chain connects TRBV9 to TRBJ2-5; D gene ambiguous. The CDR3 DNA follows: TGTGCCAGCAGCGATCGAGGAGCCCAAGAGACCCAGTACTTC. As protein: CASSDRGAQETQYF.